Shown below are 17 T cell receptor beta chains from a single sample sequenced in a study of beta chain features in type 1 diabetes. The authors reverse transcribed all of the isolated RNA, so sequencing captured expressed TCRB transcripts. TCRdb keeps only in-frame clones here, not all; method: immunoSEQ multiplex PCR. The table shows 200,000 to 250,000 clones, with about 71% occurring only once. Sequenced: naive CD4+ T cells from blood. The receptor set was obtained from a man aged 25-45 years in good health.

This chain links TRBV30 with TRBJ2-1; D uncertain. This CDR3 is 11 amino acids long. The germline gives CDR1 GTSNPN, CDR2 SVGIG (reference sequence). V lost 3 bases and J 5 bases, leaving 5 bases between the germline ends. Here the CDR3 DNA reads TGTGCCTGGAGGCAGGACAATGAGCAGTTCTTC. Protein product: CAWRQDNEQFF.

J is TRBJ2-6 and V is TRBV29-1; D possibly corresponds to TRBD1 (5 bases). This CDR3 region has 17 residues. CDR1 SQVTM and CDR2 ANQGSEA come from the germline V gene. V was shortened by 7 bases and J by 1 base, with 20 bases between the two germline ends. The CDR3 reads CSAAVGRVFSGANVLTF. Written as DNA, the CDR3 is TGCAGCGCTGCGGTCGGCAGGGTTTTTTCTGGGGCCAACGTCCTGACTTTC.

The gene calls are TRBV7-2 and TRBJ1-2, with TRBD1 matching over 10 bases. The V segment lost 4 bases and the J segment 13 bases; nucleotides outside the gene matches: 9. The CDR3 runs to 13 residues. Germline-derived CDR1 and CDR2 are SGHTA and FQGNSA. The CDR3 nucleotides read TGTGCCAGCAGCTACATCGGGACAGGGGTTGTCACCTTC. Encoded protein: CASSYIGTGVVTF.

The rearrangement uses TRBV7-9 and TRBJ2-7; the D is unclear. Trimming took off 8 bases at V and 0 bases at J, with 5 bases between the two ends. This CDR3 region has 11 residues. Germline values: CDR1 SEHNR, CDR2 FQNEAQ (reference sequence). The CDR3 region has the DNA TGTGCCAGCGGTCTCTCCTACGAGCAGTACTTC. The encoded protein is CASGLSYEQYF.

The chain combines TRBV29-1 with TRBJ2-5; TRBD1 aligns across 7 bases. The CDR3 has 14 amino acids. V lost 1 base, J lost 2 bases, and 4 bases stayed unmatched. Germline V gene sequence: CDR1 SQVTM, CDR2 ANQGSEA. CDR3 amino acids: CSVEAGTAQETQYF. The CDR3 bases are TGCAGCGTTGAAGCAGGGACAGCACAAGAGACCCAGTACTTC.

V is TRBV4-1 and J is TRBJ2-5, with a tentative D call TRBD2 (5 bases). The germline gives CDR1 MGHRA, CDR2 YSYEKL. The CDR3 consists of 13 residues. The V end lost 4 bases, the J end lost 5 bases, and 11 bases lay between the germline ends. The CDR3 sequence is CASSLRDLETQYF. CDR3 in DNA: TGCGCCAGCAGCCTCCGGGATCTCGAGACCCAGTACTTC.

This chain connects TRBV30 to TRBJ2-3, with 9 bases fitting TRBD2. CDR1 is GTSNPN, CDR2 SVGIG, per germline (reference sequence). The CDR3 is 14 amino acids. After removal of 2 bases from V and 10 bases from J, the junction contained 10 bases not matched to a gene. DNA of the CDR3: TGTGCCTGGAGTCCCGGACTAGCGCCGGGGGCGCAGTATTTT. Translating it yields CAWSPGLAPGAQYF.

Concerning this clone itself: At the DNA level, this CDR3 is encoded by other sequences in the same sample as well. The CDR3 DNA reads TGTGCCAGCAGCCCGGGGTCTTACGAGCAGTACTTC. Translation: CASSPGSYEQYF. The chain uses TRBV7-9 and TRBJ2-7, with D tentatively TRBD2 (5 bases). Germline V gene data show CDR1 as SEHNR and CDR2 as FQNEAQ (reference sequence). V shed 5 bases and J shed 4 bases, with 9 bases lying between them. The CDR3 length is 12 residues. The full variable domain, completed using reference TRBV7-9 and TRBJ2-7, is DTGVSQNPRHKITKRGQNVTFRCDPISEHNRLYWYRQTLGQGPEFLTYFQNEAQLEKSRLLSDRFSAERPKGSFSTLEIQRTEQGDSAMYLCASSPGSYEQYFGPGTRLTVT.

The chain joins TRBV7-8 to TRBJ2-7, with 13 bases aligning to TRBD2. The CDR3 consists of 16 residues. With V trimmed by 5 bases and J by 0 bases, 4 bases remained unmatched. Germline values: CDR1 SGHVS, CDR2 FQNEAQ. CDR3 region: CASSPGTSGISYEQYF. In DNA, the CDR3 is TGTGCCAGCAGCCCGGGGACTAGCGGGATCTCCTACGAGCAGTACTTC.

The chain employs TRBV30 and TRBJ1-1; D is unclear. Trimming stripped 2 bases from V and 0 bases from J, with 10 bases between. This CDR3 contains 14 residues. The germline gives CDR1 GTSNPN, CDR2 SVGIG (reference sequence). CDR3 coding DNA: TGTGCCTGGAGTCCGGGAAGCATGAACACTGAAGCTTTCTTT. It is translated as CAWSPGSMNTEAFF.

This clone was counted between two and nine times. This chain connects TRBV7-6 to TRBJ2-1, with a tentative D call TRBD1 (6 bases). Trimming pared 5 bases from V and 1 base from J, leaving 18 bases between. This CDR3 contains 17 residues. Germline values: CDR1 SGHVS, CDR2 FNYEAQ. The CDR3 region has the DNA TGTGCCAGCAGCCCAAAATACAGGGTCGTGTCCTACAATGAGCAGTTCTTC. As protein: CASSPKYRVVSYNEQFF.

This clone was counted between two and nine times. The V gene is TRBV30, the J gene TRBJ2-7; TRBD2 agrees at 13 bases. There are 13 residues in the CDR3. Germline values: CDR1 GTSNPN, CDR2 SVGIG (reference sequence). With 6 bases clipped from V and 5 bases from J, the junction kept 4 bases outside the gene matches. The CDR3: CACELAGGHEQYF. DNA for the CDR3: TGTGCCTGTGAACTAGCGGGAGGGCACGAGCAGTACTTC.

The genes are TRBV30 and TRBJ2-2; TRBD2 matches at 7 bases. This CDR3 region has 14 residues. After removal of 5 bases from V and 9 bases from J, the junction contained 12 bases not matched to a gene. CDR1 is GTSNPN, CDR2 SVGIG, per germline (reference sequence). Here the CDR3 reads CAWAGLLESRELFF. CDR3 nucleotide sequence: TGTGCCTGGGCGGGACTACTTGAAAGCCGGGAGCTGTTTTTT.

V and J are TRBV9 and TRBJ2-5, with a tentative D call TRBD1 (5 bases). Per germline, CDR1 SGDLS and CDR2 YYNGEE. The germline V and J ends were trimmed by 1 base and 5 bases, with 9 bases remaining between them. The CDR3 runs to 13 residues. CDR3 in DNA: TGTGCCAGCAGCGTACAGGGTAGGGAGACCCAGTACTTC. Its translation: CASSVQGRETQYF. Full variable domain (outside the CDR3, taken from reference TRBV9 and TRBJ2-5): DSGVTQTPKHLITATGQRVTLRCSPRSGDLSVYWYQQSLDQGLQFLIQYYNGEERAKGNILERFSAQQFPDLHSELNLSSLELGDSALYFCASSVQGRETQYFGPGTRLLVL.

This chain links TRBV10-3 with TRBJ1-6; TRBD1 matches 12 bases. V trimming: 4 bases; J trimming: 10 bases; junction bases outside the gene matches: 2. Germline V gene sequence: CDR1 ENHRY, CDR2 SYGVKD. This CDR3 is built from 14 residues. The CDR3 DNA is TGTGCCATCAGTGCGGGACAGGGGGCCTCACCCCTCCACTTT. As protein: CAISAGQGASPLHF.

The chain uses TRBV7-8 and TRBJ2-1; tentatively, D is TRBD1 or TRBD2 (5 bases each). With 2 bases removed from V and 7 bases from J, the gap between germline ends came to 15 bases. The CDR3 has 15 amino acids. CDR1 SGHVS and CDR2 FQNEAQ come from the germline V gene. CDR3 loop: CASSLSPWGWNEQFF. In DNA form, the CDR3 reads TGTGCCAGCAGCTTATCCCCTTGGGGGTGGAATGAGCAGTTCTTC.

This chain connects TRBV23-1 to TRBJ1-3, with 8 positions matching TRBD1. TRBV23-1 is an ORF for which the function is uncertain. Unmatched junction bases numbered 9, after V lost 6 bases and J lost 2 bases. This CDR3 has 16 amino acids. CDR3 in DNA: TGCGCCAGCAGACAACAGGGGGAAAAGGCTGGAAACACCATATATTTT. Translation gives CASRQQGEKAGNTIYF.